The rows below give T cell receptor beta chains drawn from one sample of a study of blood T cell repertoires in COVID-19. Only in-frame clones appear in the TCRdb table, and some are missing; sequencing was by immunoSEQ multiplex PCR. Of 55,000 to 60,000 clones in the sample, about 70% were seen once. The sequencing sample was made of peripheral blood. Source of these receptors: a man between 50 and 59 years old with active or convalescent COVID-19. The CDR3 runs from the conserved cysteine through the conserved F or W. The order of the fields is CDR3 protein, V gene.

CASSQELTYSNQPQHF TRBV4-2
CASSEWDRVYGYTF TRBV25-1
CASSQEFLGQINTEAFF TRBV4-1
CASTPAGSHEQFF TRBV28
CASSDRGIGYTF TRBV6-1
CASSGPGTGEYEQYF TRBV19
CASSETGEKLFF TRBV2
CASSERGYNSPLHF TRBV2
CTSSQVYKRDGLVYEQYF TRBV1
CASSSNTTGNSNQPQHF TRBV6-4
CASSLGGEGYTF TRBV7-9
CASSLASAGETQYF TRBV5-4
CATSRDRGEAFF TRBV15
CASSLPGNYGYTF TRBV5-4
CASRFGGASGNQPQHF TRBV19
CALSGGNYGYTF TRBV30
CAWSGDRDYGYTF TRBV30
CASSSQPSEQPQHF TRBV7-2
CASSRTGGSTDTQYF TRBV4-1
CASSLGGVKNIQYF TRBV7-6
CASRRGTNTEAFF TRBV6-5
CASSSDTQVETQYF TRBV5-4
CASSPRLAGGLDEQFF TRBV7-2
CASSLAGLKTQYF TRBV7-2
CASRPADRELGDGYTF TRBV21-1
CASSFGAGGTTDTQYF TRBV7-2
CASSFVQGEGPEAFF TRBV5-1
CASSFLLTSGGEETQYF TRBV5-1
CASSYNPGQPQETQYF TRBV6-6
CASRKRDVLNEQFF TRBV6-5
CASSLDRGRDIQYF TRBV5-4
CSAVVMWGRNEQFF TRBV29-1
CASSQAPGYIGSYEQYF TRBV3-1/TRBV3-2
CASSSDRAGTNEKLFF TRBV28
CASSSLPSTEAFF TRBV5-1
CASSESNAGSSYEQYF TRBV10-2
CASSVVGDSYEQYF TRBV2
CASSSETTNYGYTF TRBV2
CATKGTAVTDTQYF TRBV12-5
CASSEGARGSDTQYF TRBV6-1
CASSEPSSPLHF TRBV2
CSVELLGESNQPQHF TRBV29-1
CAISRDMYEQYF TRBV10-3
CASTREANTGELFF TRBV7-9
CASRAGLNTEAFF TRBV7-3
CASRTDYNEQFF TRBV18
CASSFGGRSNSPLHF TRBV7-2
CASSSGVSETQYF TRBV7-3
CASTLQGEDYGYTF TRBV5-1
CASRGQGGNEQFF TRBV2
CSVSPTGLYEQYF TRBV29-1
CASTPNERVSYNEQFF TRBV4-2
CASSRNRVDLGINGYTF TRBV27
CASSFGIRDRVRNEQFF TRBV28
CSGHRGEAFF TRBV29-1
CAWSPSGSDIQYF TRBV30
CASSFLGDSYTF TRBV7-9
CASASGGGNEQFF TRBV6-4
CASSKGKKRGGHYNEQFF TRBV21-1
CASSFNPSGGLHEQFF TRBV5-8